This TCR beta chain was captured in a study of blood T cell repertoires in COVID-19. Study-wide background: Samples representing acute and convalescent COVID-19 were sourced from the United States, Italy and Spain. Sources were T cells, B-cell-depleted T cells, or PBMCs; the material itself was cDNA or gDNA.

Per the germline V gene, CDR1 is MNHEY and CDR2 is SMNVEV (reference sequence). The CDR3 totals 13 residues. The V and J ends lost 6 bases and 2 bases respectively, with 11 bases between them. How the authors handled the data: By means of reference gene primer amplification, nucleated cell counts were estimated. Sequenced by immunoSEQ multiplex PCR; TCRdb stores in-frame clones only, minus some. V and J calls and clone size follow that table, whereas D and trimming were derived from the DNA. The sample gives 60,000 to 70,000 clones, about 82% of which show up once; less than 30% is in the top ten. Regarding this clone: This same CDR3 is encoded by further DNA sequences in the sample.

The gene calls are TRBV27 and TRBJ2-7; possible D gene TRBD1, 5 bases. This TCR was sampled from a man over 45 with acute or convalescent COVID-19. Sequencing was done on a sample of peripheral blood. The CDR3 is CASSSQGPYEQYF. Here the CDR3 DNA reads TGTGCCAGCAGCTCCCAGGGCCCCTACGAGCAGTACTTC.